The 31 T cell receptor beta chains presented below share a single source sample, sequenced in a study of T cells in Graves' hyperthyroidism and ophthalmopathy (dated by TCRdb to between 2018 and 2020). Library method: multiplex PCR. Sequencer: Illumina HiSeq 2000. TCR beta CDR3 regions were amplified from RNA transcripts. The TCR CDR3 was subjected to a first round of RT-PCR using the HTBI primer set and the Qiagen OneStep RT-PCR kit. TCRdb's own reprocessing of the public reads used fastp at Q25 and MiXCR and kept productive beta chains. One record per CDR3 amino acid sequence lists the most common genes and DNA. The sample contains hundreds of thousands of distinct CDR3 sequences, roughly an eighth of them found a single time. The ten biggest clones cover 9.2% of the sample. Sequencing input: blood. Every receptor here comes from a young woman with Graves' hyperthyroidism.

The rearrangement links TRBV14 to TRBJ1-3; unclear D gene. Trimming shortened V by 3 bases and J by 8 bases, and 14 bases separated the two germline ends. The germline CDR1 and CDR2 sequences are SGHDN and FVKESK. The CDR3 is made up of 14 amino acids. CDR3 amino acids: CASSHESRRDTIYF. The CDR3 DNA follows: TGTGCCAGCAGCCATGAATCTAGGAGGGACACCATATATTTT.

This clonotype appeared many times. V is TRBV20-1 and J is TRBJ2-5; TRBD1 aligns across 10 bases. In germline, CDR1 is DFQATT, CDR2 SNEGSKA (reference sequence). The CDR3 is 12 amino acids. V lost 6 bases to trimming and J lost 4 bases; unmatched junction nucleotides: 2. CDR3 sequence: CSARQGAETQYF. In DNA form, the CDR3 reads TGCAGTGCCAGACAGGGGGCAGAGACCCAGTACTTC.

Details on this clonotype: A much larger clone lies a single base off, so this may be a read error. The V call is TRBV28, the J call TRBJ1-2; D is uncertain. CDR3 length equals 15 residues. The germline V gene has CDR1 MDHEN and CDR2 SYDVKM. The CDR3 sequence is CTSSLSPLTEYGYTF. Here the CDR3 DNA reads TGTACCAGCAGTTTATCCCCCCTGACGGAATATGGCTACACCTTC.

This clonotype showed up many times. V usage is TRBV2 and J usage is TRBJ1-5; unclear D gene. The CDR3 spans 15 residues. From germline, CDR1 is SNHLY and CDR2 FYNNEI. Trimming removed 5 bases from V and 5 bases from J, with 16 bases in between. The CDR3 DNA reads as TGTGCCAGCAGTATCAAAGACGCCATACATCAGCCCCAGCATTTT. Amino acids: CASSIKDAIHQPQHF.

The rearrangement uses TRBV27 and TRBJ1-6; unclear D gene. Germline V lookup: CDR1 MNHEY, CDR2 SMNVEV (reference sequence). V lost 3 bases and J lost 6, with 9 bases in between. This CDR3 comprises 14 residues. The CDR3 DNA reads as TGTGCCAGCAGTTTCGGCGGCTTTAATTCACCCCTCCACTTT. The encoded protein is CASSFGGFNSPLHF.

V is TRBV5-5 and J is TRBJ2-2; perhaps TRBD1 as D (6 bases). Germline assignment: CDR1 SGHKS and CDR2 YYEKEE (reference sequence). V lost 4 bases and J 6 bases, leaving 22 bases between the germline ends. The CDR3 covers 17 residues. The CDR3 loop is CASSLRQRPEGAGELFF. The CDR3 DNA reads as TGTGCCAGCAGCCTGCGACAGCGGCCAGAGGGGGCCGGGGAGCTGTTTTTT.

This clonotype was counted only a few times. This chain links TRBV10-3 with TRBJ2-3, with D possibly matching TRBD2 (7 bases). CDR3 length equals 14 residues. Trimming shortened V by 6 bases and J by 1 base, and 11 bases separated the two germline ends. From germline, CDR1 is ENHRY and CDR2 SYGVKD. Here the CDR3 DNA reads TGTGCCATCAGGGGCGGGGGCCGCACAGATACGCAGTATTTT. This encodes CAIRGGGRTDTQYF.

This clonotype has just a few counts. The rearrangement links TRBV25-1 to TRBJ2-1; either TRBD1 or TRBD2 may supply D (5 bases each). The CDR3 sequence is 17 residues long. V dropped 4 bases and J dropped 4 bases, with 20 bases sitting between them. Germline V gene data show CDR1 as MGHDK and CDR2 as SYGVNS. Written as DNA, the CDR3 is TGTGCCAGCAGTGGATTAAGGGGTAGGGGAGAGTACAATGAGCAGTTCTTC. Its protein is CASSGLRGRGEYNEQFF.

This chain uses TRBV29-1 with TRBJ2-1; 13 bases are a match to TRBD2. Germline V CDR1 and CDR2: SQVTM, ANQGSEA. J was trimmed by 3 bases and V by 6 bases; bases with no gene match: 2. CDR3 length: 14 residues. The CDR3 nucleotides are TGCAGCGTGGGGACTAGCGGGGTCTACAATGAGCAGTTCTTC. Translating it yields CSVGTSGVYNEQFF.

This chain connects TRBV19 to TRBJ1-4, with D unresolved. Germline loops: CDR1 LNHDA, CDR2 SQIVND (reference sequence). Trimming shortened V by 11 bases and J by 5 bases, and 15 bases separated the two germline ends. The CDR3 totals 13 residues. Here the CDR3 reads CAARHPSNEKLFF. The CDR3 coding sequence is TGTGCCGCCCGTCATCCTTCGAATGAAAAACTGTTTTTT.

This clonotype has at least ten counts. The CDR3 loop reads CSARLAGWGNEQFF. The CDR3 DNA reads as TGCAGTGCTAGACTAGCGGGGTGGGGCAATGAGCAGTTCTTC. The V gene is TRBV20-1, the J gene TRBJ2-1; 9 bases are a match to TRBD2. The V gene end was trimmed by 2 bases and the J gene end by 6 bases; junction bases not matched to a gene: 5. CDR3 length: 14 amino acids. The germline CDR1 and CDR2 sequences are DFQATT and SNEGSKA (reference sequence).

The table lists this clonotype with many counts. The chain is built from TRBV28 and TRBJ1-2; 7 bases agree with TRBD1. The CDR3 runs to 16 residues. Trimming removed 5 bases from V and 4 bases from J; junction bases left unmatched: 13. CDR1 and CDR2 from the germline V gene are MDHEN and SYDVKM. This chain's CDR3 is CASSPTPGTVAYGYTF. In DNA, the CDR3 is TGTGCCAGCAGTCCCACTCCCGGGACAGTAGCCTATGGCTACACCTTC.

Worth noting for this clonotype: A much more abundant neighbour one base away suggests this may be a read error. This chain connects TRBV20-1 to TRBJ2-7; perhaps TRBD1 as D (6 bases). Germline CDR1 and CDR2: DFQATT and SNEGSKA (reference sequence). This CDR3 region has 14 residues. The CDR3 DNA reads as TGCAGTGCCGCGGACAGCCCCAGCTCCTGCGAGCAGTACTTC. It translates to CSAADSPSSCEQYF.

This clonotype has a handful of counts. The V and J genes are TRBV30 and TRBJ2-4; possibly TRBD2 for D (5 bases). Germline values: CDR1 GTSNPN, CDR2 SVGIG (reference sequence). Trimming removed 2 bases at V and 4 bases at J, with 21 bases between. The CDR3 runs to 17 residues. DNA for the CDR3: TGTGCCTGGAGTCTAAGACCCATCGGAGGCATAAAAAACATTCAGTACTTC. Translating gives CAWSLRPIGGIKNIQYF.

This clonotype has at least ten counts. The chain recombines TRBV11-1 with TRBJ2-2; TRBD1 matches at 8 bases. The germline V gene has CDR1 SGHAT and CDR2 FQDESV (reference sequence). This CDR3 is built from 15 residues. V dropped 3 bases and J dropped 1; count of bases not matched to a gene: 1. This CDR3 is CASSFGTGNTGELFF. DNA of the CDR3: TGTGCCAGCAGCTTTGGGACAGGGAACACCGGGGAGCTGTTTTTT.

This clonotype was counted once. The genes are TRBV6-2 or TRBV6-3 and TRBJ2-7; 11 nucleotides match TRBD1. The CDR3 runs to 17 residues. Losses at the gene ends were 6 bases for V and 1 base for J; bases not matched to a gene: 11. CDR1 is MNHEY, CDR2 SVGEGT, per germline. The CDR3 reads CASRQAPGTGGSYEQYF. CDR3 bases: TGTGCCAGCAGGCAGGCCCCCGGGACAGGGGGATCCTACGAGCAGTACTTC.

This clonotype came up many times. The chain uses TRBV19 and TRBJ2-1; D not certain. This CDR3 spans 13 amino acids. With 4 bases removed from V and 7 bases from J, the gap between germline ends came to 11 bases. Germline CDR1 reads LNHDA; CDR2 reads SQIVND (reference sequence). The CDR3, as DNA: TGTGCCAGTAGTAGAGCCGACTTAAATGAGCAGTTCTTC. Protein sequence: CASSRADLNEQFF.

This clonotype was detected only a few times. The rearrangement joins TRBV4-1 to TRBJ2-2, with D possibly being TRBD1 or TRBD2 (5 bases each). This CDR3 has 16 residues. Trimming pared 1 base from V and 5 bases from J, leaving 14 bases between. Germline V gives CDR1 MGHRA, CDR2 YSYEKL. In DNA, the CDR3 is TGCGCCAGCAGCCAAGTAACGAGGGGAAATACCGGGGAGCTGTTTTTT. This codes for CASSQVTRGNTGELFF.

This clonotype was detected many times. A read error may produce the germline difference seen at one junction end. CDR3 sequence (DNA): TGTGCCAGCAGCTTAGAGGCAGATACGCAGTATTTT. It encodes CASSLEADTQYF. The rearrangement links TRBV5-1 to TRBJ2-3; D gene ambiguous. CDR3 length: 12 amino acids. Germline assignment: CDR1 SGHRS and CDR2 YFSETQ.

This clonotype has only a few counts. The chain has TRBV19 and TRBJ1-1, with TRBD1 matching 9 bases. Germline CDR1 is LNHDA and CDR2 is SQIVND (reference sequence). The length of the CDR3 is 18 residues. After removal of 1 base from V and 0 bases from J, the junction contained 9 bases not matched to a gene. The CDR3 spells CASSIVFRDRAMNTEAFF. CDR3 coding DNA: TGTGCCAGTAGTATAGTCTTCCGGGACAGGGCTATGAACACTGAAGCTTTCTTT.

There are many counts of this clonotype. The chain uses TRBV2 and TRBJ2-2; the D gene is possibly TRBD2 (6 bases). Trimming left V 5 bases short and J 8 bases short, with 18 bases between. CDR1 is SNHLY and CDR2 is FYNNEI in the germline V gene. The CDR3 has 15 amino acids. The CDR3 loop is CASSFRSSELGELFF. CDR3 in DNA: TGTGCCAGCAGTTTTCGGTCTAGCGAACTGGGGGAGCTGTTTTTT.

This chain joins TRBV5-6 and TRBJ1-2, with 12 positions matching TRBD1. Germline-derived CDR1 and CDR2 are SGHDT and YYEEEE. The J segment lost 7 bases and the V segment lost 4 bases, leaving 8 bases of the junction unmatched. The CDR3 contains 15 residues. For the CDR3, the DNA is TGTGCCAGCAGCAAGGGACAGGGGGCGTTAAGTGGCTACACCTTC. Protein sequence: CASSKGQGALSGYTF.

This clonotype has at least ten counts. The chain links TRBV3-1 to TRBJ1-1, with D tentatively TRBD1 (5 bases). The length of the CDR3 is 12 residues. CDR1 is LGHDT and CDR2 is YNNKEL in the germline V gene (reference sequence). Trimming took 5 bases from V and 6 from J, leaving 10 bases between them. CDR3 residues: CASSFGHAEAFF. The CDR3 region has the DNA TGTGCCAGCAGCTTCGGACACGCTGAAGCTTTCTTT.

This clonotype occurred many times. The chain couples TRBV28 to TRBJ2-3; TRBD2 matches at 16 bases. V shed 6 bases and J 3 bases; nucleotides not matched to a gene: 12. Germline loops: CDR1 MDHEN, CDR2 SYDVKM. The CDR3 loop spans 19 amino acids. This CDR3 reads CASSLIPGLAGGPTDTQYF. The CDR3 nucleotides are TGTGCCAGCAGCCTCATTCCGGGACTAGCGGGGGGGCCGACAGATACGCAGTATTTT.

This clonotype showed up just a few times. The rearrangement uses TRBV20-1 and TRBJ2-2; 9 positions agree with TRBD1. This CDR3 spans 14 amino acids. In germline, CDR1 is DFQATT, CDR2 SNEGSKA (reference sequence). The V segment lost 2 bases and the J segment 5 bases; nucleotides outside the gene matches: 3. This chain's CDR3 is CSARPGTGTGELFF. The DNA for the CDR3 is TGCAGTGCTAGACCCGGGACAGGGACCGGGGAGCTGTTTTTT.

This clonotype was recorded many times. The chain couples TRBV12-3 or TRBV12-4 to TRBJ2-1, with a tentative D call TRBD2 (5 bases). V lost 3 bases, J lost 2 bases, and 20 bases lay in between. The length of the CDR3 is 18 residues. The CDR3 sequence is CASSLRLAPSMAYNEQFF. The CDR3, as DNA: TGTGCCAGCAGTTTGCGGCTAGCTCCCTCCATGGCCTACAATGAGCAGTTCTTC.

The CDR3, as DNA: TGTGCCAGCCAAACAGGGTCTGGGGCCAACGTCCTGACTTTC. Amino acid sequence: CASQTGSGANVLTF. The genes are TRBV7-9 and TRBJ2-6; possible D gene TRBD1, 6 bases. This CDR3 contains 14 residues. Germline loops: CDR1 SEHNR, CDR2 FQNEAQ (reference sequence). The germline V and J ends were trimmed by 8 bases and 1 base, with 9 bases remaining between them.

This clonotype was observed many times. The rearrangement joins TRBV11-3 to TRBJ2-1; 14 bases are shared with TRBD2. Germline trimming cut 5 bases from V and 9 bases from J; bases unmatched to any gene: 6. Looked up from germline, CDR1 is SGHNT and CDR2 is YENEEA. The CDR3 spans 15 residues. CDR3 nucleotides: TGTGCCAGCAGCACGGGACTAGCGGGAGTAGGTGAGCAGTTCTTC. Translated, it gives CASSTGLAGVGEQFF.

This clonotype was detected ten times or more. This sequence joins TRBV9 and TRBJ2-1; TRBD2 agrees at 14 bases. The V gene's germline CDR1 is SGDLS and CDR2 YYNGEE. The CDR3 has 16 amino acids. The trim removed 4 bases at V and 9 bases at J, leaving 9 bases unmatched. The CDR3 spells CASSTPRLAGGSEQFF. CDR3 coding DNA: TGTGCCAGCAGCACCCCGCGACTAGCGGGAGGGAGTGAGCAGTTCTTC.

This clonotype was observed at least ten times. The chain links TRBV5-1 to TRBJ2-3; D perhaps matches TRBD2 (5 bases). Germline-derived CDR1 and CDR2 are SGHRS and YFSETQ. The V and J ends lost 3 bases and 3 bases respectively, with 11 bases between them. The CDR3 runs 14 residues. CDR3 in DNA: TGCGCCAGCAGCTATGGACTCGCGACAGATACGCAGTATTTT. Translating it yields CASSYGLATDTQYF.

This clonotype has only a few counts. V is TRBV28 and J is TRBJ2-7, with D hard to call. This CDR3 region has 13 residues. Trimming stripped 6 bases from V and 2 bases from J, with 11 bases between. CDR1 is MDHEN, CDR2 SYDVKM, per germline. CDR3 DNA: TGTGCCAGCAGGCCATCAAGCGCCTACGAGCAGTACTTC. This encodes CASRPSSAYEQYF.